Following are 28 T cell receptor beta chains from one sample sequenced in a study of cytomegalovirus exposure and HLA in healthy donors. The PCR employed 60 Vbeta primers together with 13 Jbeta primers. Assay: immunoSEQ multiplex PCR; the TCRdb copy retains only in-frame clones and omits some. This sample has some 90,000 clones; over 60% occur once, and the top ten carry approximately 5.1%. What was sequenced was PBMCs. The source of these receptors is a young man in good health and CMV-seropositive.

The CDR3 loop is CASSFPHLAVLSEQYF. CDR3 DNA: TGTGCCAGCAGTTTCCCACATCTAGCGGTCCTCTCCGAGCAGTACTTC. This chain uses TRBV28 with TRBJ2-7, with 7 bases lining up with TRBD2. CDR1 is MDHEN and CDR2 is SYDVKM in the germline V gene. This CDR3 contains 16 residues. V shed 3 bases and J 6 bases; nucleotides not matched to a gene: 14.

This clone came up once. CDR3 nucleotide sequence: TGTGCCACAAAGGACAGGGACGGTGGCTACACCTTC. This translates into CATKDRDGGYTF. V is TRBV15 and J is TRBJ1-2, with 8 bases that match TRBD1. There are 12 residues in the CDR3. Losses at the gene ends were 9 bases for V and 7 bases for J; bases not matched to a gene: 7. Germline assignment: CDR1 LNHNV and CDR2 YYDKDF (reference sequence).

This sequence joins TRBV7-9 and TRBJ1-1; D is ambiguous. The CDR3 loop spans 14 amino acids. V was pared by 5 bases and J by 3 bases, with 13 bases between. CDR1 is SEHNR, CDR2 FQNEAQ, per germline (reference sequence). Written as DNA, the CDR3 is TGTGCCAGCAGCCCCCCGGGGTCTTACACTGAAGCTTTCTTT. Its protein product is CASSPPGSYTEAFF.

V is TRBV11-2 and J is TRBJ1-6; weak D call: TRBD1 (6 bases). Per the germline V gene, CDR1 is SGHAT and CDR2 is FQNNGV. The CDR3 has 14 amino acids. Trimming removed 3 bases from V and 10 bases from J, with 13 bases in between. The CDR3 DNA sequence: TGTGCCAGCAGCTTTGAGGGGGTAGAGTCACCCCTCCACTTT. Residues: CASSFEGVESPLHF.

The rearrangement links TRBV6-1 to TRBJ2-2, with 12 bases that match TRBD2. Germline trimming cut 3 bases from V and 6 bases from J; bases unmatched to any gene: 8. CDR1 is MNHNS, CDR2 SASEGT, per germline. CDR3 length equals 17 residues. The CDR3 nucleotides are TGTGCCAGCAGTGAGGGACTAGCGGGCGTCAAGTCCGGGGAGCTGTTTTTT. This translates into CASSEGLAGVKSGELFF.

The V gene is TRBV4-1, the J gene TRBJ1-1; 7 bases line up with TRBD1. This CDR3 has 16 residues. With 4 bases clipped from V and 4 bases from J, the junction kept 12 bases outside the gene matches. Per the germline V gene, CDR1 is MGHRA and CDR2 is YSYEKL. CDR3: CASSLGPRQGGTEAFF. As DNA, the CDR3 is TGCGCCAGCAGCCTCGGACCAAGACAGGGTGGCACTGAAGCTTTCTTT.

This sequence joins TRBV4-2 and TRBJ2-5; 8 positions agree with TRBD1. Germline CDR1 reads LGHNA; CDR2 reads YNFKEQ. The CDR3 is made up of 14 amino acids. V was pared by 4 bases and J by 2 bases, with 3 bases of the junction left unmatched. The CDR3 DNA reads as TGTGCCAGCAGCCTTGGGACAGGACAAGAGACCCAGTACTTC. Its protein is CASSLGTGQETQYF.

The rearrangement uses TRBV28 and TRBJ2-7; TRBD2 matches at 10 bases. V was pared by 6 bases and J by 6 bases, with 8 bases of the junction left unmatched. The CDR3 is 14 residues long. From germline, CDR1 is MDHEN and CDR2 SYDVKM. The DNA for the CDR3 is TGTGCCAGCAGGGGAGCGGGAGGGGTCCGCGAGCAGTACTTC. Translating it yields CASRGAGGVREQYF.

The chain employs TRBV28 and TRBJ2-1, with a weak D call TRBD1 (6 bases). V was cut by 2 bases and J by 5 bases, with 10 bases left in between. The CDR3 is 14 amino acids. The V gene's germline CDR1 is MDHEN and CDR2 SYDVKM. CDR3 in DNA: TGTGCCAGCAGTTTACCCCGGGACAACAATGAGCAGTTCTTC. Its translation is CASSLPRDNNEQFF. Drawing the rest from reference TRBV28 and TRBJ2-1, the complete variable domain is DVKVTQSSRYLVKRTGEKVFLECVQDMDHENMFWYRQDPGLGLRLIYFSYDVKMKEKGDIPEGYSVSREKKERFSLILESASTNQTSMYLCASSLPRDNNEQFFGPGTRLTVL.

The chain is built from TRBV4-1 and TRBJ2-2; 9 nucleotides line up with TRBD2. The CDR3 has 19 residues. V lost 0 bases to trimming and J lost 1 base; unmatched junction nucleotides: 9. Germline V gene sequence: CDR1 MGHRA, CDR2 YSYEKL. The CDR3 DNA is TGCGCCAGCAGCCAAGAAGGGGGAGCGGGGGGCCGGAACACCGGGGAGCTGTTTTTT. It yields the protein CASSQEGGAGGRNTGELFF.

The chain links TRBV27 to TRBJ2-4; D ambiguous. Between the trimmed V and J ends, which lost 2 bases and 0 bases, there was a span of 8 bases. Per the germline V gene, CDR1 is MNHEY and CDR2 is SMNVEV (reference sequence). The CDR3 has 15 amino acids. The CDR3 DNA is TGTGCCAGCAGTTTAACAGCCCTAGCCAAAAACATTCAGTACTTC. It is translated as CASSLTALAKNIQYF.

The V gene is TRBV4-2, the J gene TRBJ2-3, with 15 bases lining up with TRBD2. There are 18 residues in the CDR3. Germline values: CDR1 LGHNA, CDR2 YNFKEQ. V shed 3 bases and J 4 bases; nucleotides not matched to a gene: 8. CDR3 DNA sequence: TGTGCCAGCAGCCAGGGCCACGGACTAGCGGGAGGGGCAGATACGCAGTATTTT. Residues: CASSQGHGLAGGADTQYF.

This chain connects TRBV2 to TRBJ2-3; TRBD1 matches at 7 bases. Per germline, CDR1 SNHLY and CDR2 FYNNEI. V gave up 5 bases and J gave up 0 bases; unmatched junction bases: 5. CDR3 length: 15 amino acids. CDR3 bases: TGTGCCAGCAGTAAGGGACAGACAAGCACAGATACGCAGTATTTT. This encodes CASSKGQTSTDTQYF.

This clone was detected a few times. The genes are TRBV10-3 and TRBJ2-1, with 8 bases lining up with TRBD2. Germline V gives CDR1 ENHRY, CDR2 SYGVKD. J lost 8 bases, V lost 10 bases, and 13 bases had no gene match. CDR3 length equals 14 residues. The CDR3, as DNA: TGTGCCACCGCGGGGGGCCGATTGCTATATGAGCAGTTCTTC. Its translation: CATAGGRLLYEQFF.

This clone was seen a handful of times. The CDR3 is CASSLAGSTRAGANVLTF. DNA of the CDR3: TGCGCCAGCAGCTTGGCCGGCAGCACTAGGGCTGGGGCCAACGTCCTGACTTTC. The V and J genes are TRBV5-1 and TRBJ2-6, with a tentative D call TRBD2 (5 bases). The CDR3 is 18 amino acids. V lost 0 bases and J 2 bases, leaving 15 bases between the germline ends. The germline gives CDR1 SGHRS, CDR2 YFSETQ. Using reference TRBV5-1 and TRBJ2-6 for the parts outside the CDR3, the full variable domain is KAGVTQTPRYLIKTRGQQVTLSCSPISGHRSVSWYQQTPGQGLQFLFEYFSETQRNKGNFPGRFSGRQFSNSRSEMNVSTLELGDSALYLCASSLAGSTRAGANVLTFGAGSRLTVL.

The rearrangement uses TRBV6-1 and TRBJ1-2; D is unresolved. The CDR3 is made up of 14 amino acids. Trimming shortened V by 3 bases and J by 4 bases, and 12 bases separated the two germline ends. Germline assignment: CDR1 MNHNS and CDR2 SASEGT. CDR3 in amino acids: CASSEDSTLYGYTF. Here the CDR3 DNA reads TGTGCCAGCAGTGAGGACTCCACCCTCTATGGCTACACCTTC.

This rearrangement joins TRBV28 to TRBJ2-1, with 7 bases identical to TRBD1. The CDR3 spans 11 residues. Trimming took 4 bases from V and 9 from J; bases not matched to a gene: 0. CDR1 and CDR2 (germline): MDHEN, SYDVKM. The chain's CDR3 is CASSYRGEQFF. The CDR3 DNA sequence: TGTGCCAGCAGTTACAGGGGTGAGCAGTTCTTC.

Concerning this clone: An end of the junction does not agree with germline; a read error may underlie this. The chain is built from TRBV7-9 and TRBJ2-2; no definite D call. This CDR3 contains 11 residues. Germline V gene data show CDR1 as SEHNR and CDR2 as FQNEAQ (reference sequence). The CDR3 sequence: CSSINTGELFF. The CDR3 DNA follows: TGTTCCAGCATAAACACCGGGGAGCTGTTTTTT.

The CDR3 DNA is TGTGCCAGCAGCCACAGGGGTTTTACCGGGGAGCTGTTTTTT. Residues: CASSHRGFTGELFF. V gene TRBV25-1 combines with J gene TRBJ2-2; TRBD1 agrees at 7 bases. Germline CDR1 reads MGHDK; CDR2 reads SYGVNS. The CDR3 runs to 14 residues. V lost 6 bases to trimming and J lost 5 bases; unmatched junction nucleotides: 6.

The chain couples TRBV7-8 to TRBJ2-7; tentatively, D is TRBD1 (6 bases). Germline loops: CDR1 SGHVS, CDR2 FQNEAQ. The V and J ends lost 1 base and 6 bases respectively, with 25 bases between them. CDR3 size: 18 residues. This CDR3 is CASSLGRGQGPLRGEQYV. The CDR3 DNA follows: TGTGCCAGCAGCTTAGGTCGGGGACAAGGGCCCCTCCGTGGCGAGCAGTACGTC.

This chain joins TRBV6-1 and TRBJ1-5, with D maybe TRBD1 (6 bases). The V end was cut by 2 bases, the J end by 6 bases, with 17 bases between. The CDR3 has 16 amino acids. CDR1 and CDR2 (germline): MNHNS, SASEGT. CDR3 sequence (DNA): TGTGCCAGCAGTGAACAACGGGGGGCGATTCGTCAGCCCCAGCATTTT. Translation gives CASSEQRGAIRQPQHF.

The chain uses TRBV4-1 and TRBJ2-7; 7 nucleotides align to TRBD1. Germline V gene lookup returns CDR1 MGHRA and CDR2 YSYEKL. J lost 4 bases, V lost 2 bases, and 8 bases had no gene match. The CDR3 consists of 15 residues. Written as DNA, the CDR3 is TGCGCCAGCAGCCAAAGGGAAGGGGGCGGGTACGAGCAGTACTTC. Translation gives CASSQREGGGYEQYF.

The V gene is TRBV19, the J gene TRBJ1-1; no clear D. The germline V and J ends were trimmed by 4 bases and 5 bases, with 20 bases remaining between them. Germline V gene data show CDR1 as LNHDA and CDR2 as SQIVND (reference sequence). The CDR3 contains 16 residues. The CDR3 nucleotides are TGTGCCAGTAGTAACGAACTAATGAATTATGGGACTGAAGCTTTCTTT. Amino acids: CASSNELMNYGTEAFF.

The V call is TRBV4-3, the J call TRBJ2-3, with TRBD2 as a possible D gene (5 bases). This CDR3 comprises 16 residues. Trimming removed 3 bases at V and 4 bases at J, with 17 bases between. Germline CDR1 reads LGHNA; CDR2 reads YSLEER. CDR3 protein: CASSHPGRRWADTQYF. The CDR3 nucleotides are TGCGCCAGCAGCCACCCGGGTCGGAGGTGGGCAGATACGCAGTATTTT.

This clone was counted a few times. CDR3 residues: CASSQQTGNNQPQHF. As DNA, the CDR3 is TGCGCCAGCAGCCAACAGACAGGGAATAATCAGCCCCAGCATTTT. The V and J genes are TRBV4-3 and TRBJ1-5; 7 bases are a match to TRBD1. The germline CDR1 and CDR2 sequences are LGHNA and YSLEER. The CDR3 sequence is 15 residues long. V gave up 2 bases and J gave up 4 bases; unmatched junction bases: 5.

V and J are TRBV28 and TRBJ2-3, with D perhaps matching TRBD1 (7 bases). With 3 bases removed from V and 6 bases from J, the gap between germline ends came to 22 bases. CDR1 and CDR2 from the germline V gene are MDHEN and SYDVKM. The CDR3 length is 17 residues. CDR3 sequence: CASSFSRGRTGLDTQYF. The CDR3 DNA follows: TGTGCCAGCAGTTTCTCTCGGGGGAGGACAGGTCTGGATACGCAGTATTTT.

This clone occurred once. The chain recombines TRBV11-2 with TRBJ1-1, with D perhaps matching TRBD1 (5 bases). This CDR3 is 14 amino acids long. With 0 bases removed from V and 4 bases from J, the gap between germline ends came to 9 bases. Germline V gene sequence: CDR1 SGHAT, CDR2 FQNNGV. CDR3 loop: CASSLDPGGTEAFF. CDR3 coding DNA: TGTGCCAGCAGCTTAGATCCGGGGGGCACTGAAGCTTTCTTT.

The rearrangement links TRBV27 to TRBJ1-4; D not certain. The germline V gene encodes CDR1 MNHEY and CDR2 SMNVEV (reference sequence). The CDR3 length is 15 residues. Trimming removed 5 bases at V and 5 bases at J, with 15 bases between. The CDR3 loop is CASSPTEIRNEKLFF. The CDR3 DNA reads as TGTGCCAGCAGTCCCACAGAAATCAGAAATGAAAAACTGTTTTTT.